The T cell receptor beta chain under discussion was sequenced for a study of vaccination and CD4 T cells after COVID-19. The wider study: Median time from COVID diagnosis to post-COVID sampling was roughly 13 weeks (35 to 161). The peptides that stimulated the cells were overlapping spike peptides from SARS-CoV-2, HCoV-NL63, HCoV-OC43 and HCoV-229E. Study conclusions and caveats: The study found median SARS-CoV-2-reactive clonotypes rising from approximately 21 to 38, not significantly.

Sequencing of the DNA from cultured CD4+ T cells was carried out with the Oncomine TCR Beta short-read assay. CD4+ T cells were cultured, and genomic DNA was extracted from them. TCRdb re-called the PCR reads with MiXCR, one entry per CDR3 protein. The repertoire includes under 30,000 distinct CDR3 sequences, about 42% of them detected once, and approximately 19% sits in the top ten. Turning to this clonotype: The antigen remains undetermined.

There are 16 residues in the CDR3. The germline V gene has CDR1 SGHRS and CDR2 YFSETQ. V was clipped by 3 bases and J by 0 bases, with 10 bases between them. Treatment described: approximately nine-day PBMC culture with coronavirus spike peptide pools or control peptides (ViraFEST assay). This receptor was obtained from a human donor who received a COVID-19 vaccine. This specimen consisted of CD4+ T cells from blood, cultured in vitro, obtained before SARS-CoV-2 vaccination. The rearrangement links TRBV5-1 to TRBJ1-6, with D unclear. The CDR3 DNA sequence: TGCGCCAGCAGCTCGATTGGAAACTCCTATAATTCACCCCTCCACTTT. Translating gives CASSSIGNSYNSPLHF.